The 6 T cell receptor beta chains in this list originate from one sample, sequenced in a study of blood T cell repertoires in COVID-19. The method was immunoSEQ multiplex PCR; TCRdb's version includes in-frame clones alone and lacks a portion of them. The table includes under 250,000 clones, roughly 88% detected once. Input material: peripheral blood. These receptors all come from a woman older than 75 with COVID-19, enrolled during active disease.

V is TRBV7-6 and J is TRBJ2-3; 16 bases agree with TRBD2. V was pared by 5 bases and J by 5 bases, with 4 bases of the junction left unmatched. Germline lookup yields CDR1 SGHVS and CDR2 FNYEAQ. This CDR3 is 16 amino acids long. As DNA, the CDR3 is TGTGCCAGCAGCCAGGGACTAGCGGGGGGGGAAGATACGCAGTATTTT. Translation gives CASSQGLAGGEDTQYF.

V gene TRBV13 combines with J gene TRBJ1-2; TRBD1 might be the D (5 bases). Germline V lookup: CDR1 PRHDT, CDR2 FYEKMQ (reference sequence). CDR3 length: 16 residues. V was clipped by 5 bases and J by 1 base, with 17 bases between them. CDR3: CASSQRRPGLNYGYTF. The CDR3 bases are TGTGCCAGCAGCCAAAGGAGACCAGGGCTTAACTATGGCTACACCTTC.

The chain uses TRBV7-2 and TRBJ1-5; 9 positions match TRBD1. Germline V lookup: CDR1 SGHTA, CDR2 FQGNSA. J was trimmed by 3 bases and V by 5 bases; bases with no gene match: 5. The CDR3 loop spans 15 amino acids. CDR3 in amino acids: CASSQRTGANQPQHF. The CDR3 bases are TGTGCCAGCAGCCAGCGGACAGGGGCCAATCAGCCCCAGCATTTT.

The genes are TRBV18 and TRBJ1-2, with 9 bases fitting TRBD1. CDR1 and CDR2 (germline): KGHSH, LQKENI. J was trimmed by 4 bases and V by 3 bases; bases with no gene match: 6. CDR3 length: 15 residues. CDR3 loop: CASSPGTGSGYGYTF. Written as DNA, the CDR3 is TGTGCCAGCTCACCGGGGACAGGGTCCGGCTATGGCTACACCTTC.

The rearrangement uses TRBV6-5 and TRBJ1-2; 8 bases are a match to TRBD1. This CDR3 has 15 residues. Germline V gene data show CDR1 as MNHEY and CDR2 as SVGAGI. V dropped 6 bases and J dropped 4; count of bases not matched to a gene: 10. The CDR3 is CASRMQGATPYGYTF. CDR3 in DNA: TGTGCCAGCAGGATGCAGGGGGCAACCCCCTATGGCTACACCTTC.

The chain links TRBV4-2 to TRBJ1-1, with D uncertain. Trimming took off 4 bases at V and 0 bases at J, with 3 bases between the two ends. The CDR3 has 12 amino acids. Germline CDR1 LGHNA, CDR2 YNFKEQ. The CDR3 sequence: CASSLMNTEAFF. The CDR3 DNA sequence: TGTGCCAGCAGCCTTATGAACACTGAAGCTTTCTTT.